The 4 T cell receptor beta chains below were found in one sample sequenced in a study of T-cell reconstitution after alpha-beta-depleted transplantation in children. Using unique molecular identifiers, the investigators prepared the TCRbeta library. TCRdb reprocessed the PCR reads with MiXCR, giving one entry per CDR3 protein. The sample holds 700,000 to 950,000 distinct CDR3 sequences, 16% seen once. This sample comprised PBMCs, mostly from graft donor cells, obtained 360 days after TCRalphabeta/CD19-depleted stem cell transplant. These receptors came from a male patient under 18 who had a stem cell transplant for acute lymphoblastic leukemia, so the T cells may come from the graft donor.

This clonotype has a count of ten or more. This rearrangement joins TRBV12-3 or TRBV12-4 to TRBJ2-7, with 12 nucleotides matching TRBD2. This CDR3 comprises 15 residues. J lost 5 bases, V lost 5 bases, and 7 bases had no gene match. CDR3 sequence reads: CASSPGLAGRDEQYF. The DNA for the CDR3 is TGTGCCAGCAGTCCCGGACTAGCGGGAAGGGACGAGCAGTACTTC.

In this sample, this clonotype turned up a few times. The chain is built from TRBV5-1 and TRBJ2-1, with TRBD2 matching 10 bases. This CDR3 has 16 residues. The germline CDR1 and CDR2 sequences are SGHRS and YFSETQ. Trimming at V came to 0 bases and at J to 5 bases, leaving 5 bases not matched to a gene. The CDR3 bases are TGCGCCAGCAGCTTGGCCCATCTAGCGGGAGACAATGAGCAGTTCTTC. It codes for CASSLAHLAGDNEQFF.

This chain links TRBV12-3 or TRBV12-4 with TRBJ2-1; D is unclear. Trimming cost V 3 bases and J 9 bases, with 9 bases left between them. The CDR3 covers 12 residues. CDR3 in DNA: TGTGCCAGCAGTTTCAGGCTGGTTGAGCAGTTCTTC. Translation: CASSFRLVEQFF.

The chain couples TRBV5-1 to TRBJ2-1, with TRBD2 identical over 15 bases. Germline assignment: CDR1 SGHRS and CDR2 YFSETQ. Trimming removed 0 bases from V and 0 bases from J; junction bases left unmatched: 13. The CDR3 has 22 residues. The CDR3 nucleotides are TGCGCCAGCAGCTTGGCCCCGGGACTAGCGGGAGGACTAGGGGACTCCTACAATGAGCAGTTCTTC. Protein: CASSLAPGLAGGLGDSYNEQFF. Combining the CDR3 with reference TRBV5-1 and TRBJ2-1 gives the whole variable domain KAGVTQTPRYLIKTRGQQVTLSCSPISGHRSVSWYQQTPGQGLQFLFEYFSETQRNKGNFPGRFSGRQFSNSRSEMNVSTLELGDSALYLCASSLAPGLAGGLGDSYNEQFFGPGTRLTVL.